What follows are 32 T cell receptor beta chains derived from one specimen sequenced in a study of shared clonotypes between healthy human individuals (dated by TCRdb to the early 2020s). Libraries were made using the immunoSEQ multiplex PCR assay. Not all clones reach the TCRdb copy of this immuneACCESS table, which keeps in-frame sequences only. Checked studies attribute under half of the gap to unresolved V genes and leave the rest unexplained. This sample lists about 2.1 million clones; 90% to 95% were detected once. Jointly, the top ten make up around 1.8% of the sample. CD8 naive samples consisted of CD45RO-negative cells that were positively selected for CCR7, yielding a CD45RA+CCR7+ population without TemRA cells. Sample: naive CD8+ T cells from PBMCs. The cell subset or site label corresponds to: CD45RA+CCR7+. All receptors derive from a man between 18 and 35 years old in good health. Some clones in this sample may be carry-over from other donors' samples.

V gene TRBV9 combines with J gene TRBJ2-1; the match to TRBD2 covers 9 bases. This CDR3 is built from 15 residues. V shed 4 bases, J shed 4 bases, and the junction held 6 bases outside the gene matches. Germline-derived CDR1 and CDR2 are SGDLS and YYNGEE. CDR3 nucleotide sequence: TGTGCCAGCAGCTTGGGACTAGCAGAGTACAATGAGCAGTTCTTC. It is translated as CASSLGLAEYNEQFF.

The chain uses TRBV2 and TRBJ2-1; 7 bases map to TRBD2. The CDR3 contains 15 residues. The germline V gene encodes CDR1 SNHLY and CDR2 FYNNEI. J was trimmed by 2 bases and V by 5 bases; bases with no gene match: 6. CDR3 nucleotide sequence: TGTGCCAGCAGTAATCCCCTAGCGGCCTACAATGAGCAGTTCTTC. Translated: CASSNPLAAYNEQFF.

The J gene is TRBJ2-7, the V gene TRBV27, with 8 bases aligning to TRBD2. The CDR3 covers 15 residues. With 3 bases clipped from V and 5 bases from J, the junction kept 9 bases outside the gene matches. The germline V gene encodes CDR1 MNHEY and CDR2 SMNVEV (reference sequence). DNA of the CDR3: TGTGCCAGCAGTTTTTTGGGACTAGTTGGCGACGAGCAGTACTTC. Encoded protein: CASSFLGLVGDEQYF.

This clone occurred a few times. CDR3 bases: TGCAGCGTTGATCGAAGGAGGAGTCAGCCCCAGCATTTT. Translated, it gives CSVDRRRSQPQHF. This sequence joins TRBV29-1 and TRBJ1-5; D remains ambiguous. The germline V and J ends were trimmed by 3 bases and 6 bases, with 12 bases remaining between them. CDR1 is SQVTM and CDR2 is ANQGSEA in the germline V gene. This CDR3 comprises 13 residues.

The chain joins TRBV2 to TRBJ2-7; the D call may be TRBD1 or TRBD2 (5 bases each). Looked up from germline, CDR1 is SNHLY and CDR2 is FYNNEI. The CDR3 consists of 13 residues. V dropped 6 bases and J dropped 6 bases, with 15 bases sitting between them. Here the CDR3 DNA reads TGTGCCAGCAGCCGCACATGGGGGAGCGAGCAGTACTTC. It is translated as CASSRTWGSEQYF.

Here the CDR3 reads CASSHGGTLSNQPQHF. CDR3 nucleotide sequence: TGTGCCAGCAGTCACGGTGGAACTCTAAGCAATCAGCCCCAGCATTTT. The genes are TRBV27 and TRBJ1-5, with D unresolved. Deletions cut 5 bases from V and 1 base from J, with 15 bases between. Germline lookup yields CDR1 MNHEY and CDR2 SMNVEV (reference sequence). The CDR3 is 16 residues long.

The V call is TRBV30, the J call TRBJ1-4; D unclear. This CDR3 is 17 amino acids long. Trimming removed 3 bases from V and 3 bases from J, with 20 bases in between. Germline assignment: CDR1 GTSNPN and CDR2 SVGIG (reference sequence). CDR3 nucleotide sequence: TGTGCCTGGAGGGACCCAAGGCTGGGAGAGCCTAATGAAAAACTGTTTTTT. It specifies CAWRDPRLGEPNEKLFF.

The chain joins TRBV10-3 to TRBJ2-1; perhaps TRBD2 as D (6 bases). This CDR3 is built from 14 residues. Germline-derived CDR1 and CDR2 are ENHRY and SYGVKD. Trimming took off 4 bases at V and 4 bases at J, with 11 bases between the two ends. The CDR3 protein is CAISGLGPYNEQFF. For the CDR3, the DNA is TGTGCCATCAGTGGACTAGGTCCGTACAATGAGCAGTTCTTC.

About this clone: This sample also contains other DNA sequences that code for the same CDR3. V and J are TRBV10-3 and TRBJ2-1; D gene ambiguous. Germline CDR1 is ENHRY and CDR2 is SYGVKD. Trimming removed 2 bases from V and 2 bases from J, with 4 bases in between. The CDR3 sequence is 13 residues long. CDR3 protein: CAISEGTYNEQFF. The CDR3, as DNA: TGTGCCATCAGTGAGGGGACCTACAATGAGCAGTTCTTC.

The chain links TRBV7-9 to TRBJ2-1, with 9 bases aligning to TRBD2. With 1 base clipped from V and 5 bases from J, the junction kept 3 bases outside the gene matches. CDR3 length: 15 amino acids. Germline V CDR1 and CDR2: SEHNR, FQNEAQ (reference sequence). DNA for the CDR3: TGTGCCAGCAGCTTAGTCCTAGCGGGGAACAATGAGCAGTTCTTC. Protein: CASSLVLAGNNEQFF.

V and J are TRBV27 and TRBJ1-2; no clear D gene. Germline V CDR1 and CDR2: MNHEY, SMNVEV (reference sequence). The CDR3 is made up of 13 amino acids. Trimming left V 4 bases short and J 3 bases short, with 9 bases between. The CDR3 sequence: CASSSSVYYGYTF. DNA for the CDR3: TGTGCCAGCAGTTCGAGCGTATACTATGGCTACACCTTC.

The DNA for the CDR3 is TGTGCCAGCAGCTTACCCCCCTGGGCTAGCGGGAACTCCTACGAGCAGTACTTC. Translation gives CASSLPPWASGNSYEQYF. V usage is TRBV11-3 and J usage is TRBJ2-7; 9 bases match TRBD2. CDR1 is SGHNT and CDR2 is YENEEA in the germline V gene. The CDR3 covers 18 residues. V dropped 2 bases and J dropped 0; count of bases not matched to a gene: 11. The full variable domain, in which reference TRBV11-3 and TRBJ2-7 provide the parts outside the CDR3, is EAGVVQSPRYKIIEKKQPVAFWCNPISGHNTLYWYLQNLGQGPELLIRYENEEAVDDSQLPKDRFSAERLKGVDSTLKIQPAELGDSAVYLCASSLPPWASGNSYEQYFGPGTRLTVT.

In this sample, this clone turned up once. The CDR3 loop is CASSQAASGSYEQYF. In DNA, the CDR3 is TGTGCCAGCAGCCAAGCTGCTAGCGGGAGTTATGAGCAGTACTTC. The genes are TRBV4-2 and TRBJ2-7, with TRBD2 matching over 10 bases. Germline CDR1 LGHNA, CDR2 YNFKEQ. This CDR3 is 15 amino acids long. V lost 1 base and J lost 7; bases outside the gene matches: 7.

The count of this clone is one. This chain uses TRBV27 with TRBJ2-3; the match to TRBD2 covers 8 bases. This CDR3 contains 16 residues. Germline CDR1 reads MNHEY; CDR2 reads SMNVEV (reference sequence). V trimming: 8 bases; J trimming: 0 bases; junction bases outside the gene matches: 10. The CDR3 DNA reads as TGTGCCAGCGGTAGACACGGGAGGGGAAGCACAGATACGCAGTATTTT. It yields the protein CASGRHGRGSTDTQYF.

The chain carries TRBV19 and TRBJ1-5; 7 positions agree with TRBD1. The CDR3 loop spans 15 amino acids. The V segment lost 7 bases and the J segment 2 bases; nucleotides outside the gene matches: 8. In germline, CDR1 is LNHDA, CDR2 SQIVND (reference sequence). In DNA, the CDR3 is TGTGCCAGTACTCCAAGACAGGGCCGCAATCAGCCCCAGCATTTT. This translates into CASTPRQGRNQPQHF.

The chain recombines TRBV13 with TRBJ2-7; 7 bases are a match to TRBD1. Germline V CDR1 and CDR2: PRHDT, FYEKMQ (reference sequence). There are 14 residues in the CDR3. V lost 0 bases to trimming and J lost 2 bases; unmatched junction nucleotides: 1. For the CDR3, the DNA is TGTGCCAGCAGCTTAGGGGGACAGCCCTACGAGCAGTACTTC. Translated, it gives CASSLGGQPYEQYF.

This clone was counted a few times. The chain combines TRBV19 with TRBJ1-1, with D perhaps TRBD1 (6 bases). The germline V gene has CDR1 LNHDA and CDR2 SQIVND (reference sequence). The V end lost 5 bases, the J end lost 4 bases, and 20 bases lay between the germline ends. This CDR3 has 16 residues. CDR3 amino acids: CASSALRQDPTTEAFF. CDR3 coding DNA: TGTGCCAGTAGTGCCTTGAGACAGGACCCAACCACTGAAGCTTTCTTT.

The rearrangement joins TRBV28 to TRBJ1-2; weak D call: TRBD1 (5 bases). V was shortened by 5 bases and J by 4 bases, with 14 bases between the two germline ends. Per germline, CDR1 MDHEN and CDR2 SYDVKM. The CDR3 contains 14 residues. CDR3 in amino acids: CASSRPGGIYGYTF. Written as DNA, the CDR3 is TGTGCCAGCAGTCGGCCGGGGGGTATCTATGGCTACACCTTC.

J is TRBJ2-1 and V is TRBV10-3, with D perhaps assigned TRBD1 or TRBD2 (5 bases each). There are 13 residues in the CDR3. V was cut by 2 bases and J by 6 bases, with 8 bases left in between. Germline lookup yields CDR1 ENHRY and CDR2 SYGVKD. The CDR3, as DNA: TGTGCCATCAGTGAGCCAGGGACCAATGAGCAGTTCTTC. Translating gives CAISEPGTNEQFF.

The CDR3 here is CATSREGGRDEQYF. As DNA, the CDR3 is TGTGCCACCAGCAGAGAGGGGGGTCGGGACGAGCAGTACTTC. The chain joins TRBV15 to TRBJ2-7; weak D call: TRBD2 (6 bases). This CDR3 is 14 amino acids long. The V end was cut by 0 bases, the J end by 5 bases, with 11 bases between. Per germline, CDR1 LNHNV and CDR2 YYDKDF (reference sequence).

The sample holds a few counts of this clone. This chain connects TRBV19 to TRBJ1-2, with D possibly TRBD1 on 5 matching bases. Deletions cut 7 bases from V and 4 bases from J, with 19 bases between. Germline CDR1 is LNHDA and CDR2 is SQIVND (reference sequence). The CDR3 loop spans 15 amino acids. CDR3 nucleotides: TGTGCCAGTACCAAAGCAGGGTCTCGAAGCTATGGCTACACCTTC. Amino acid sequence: CASTKAGSRSYGYTF.

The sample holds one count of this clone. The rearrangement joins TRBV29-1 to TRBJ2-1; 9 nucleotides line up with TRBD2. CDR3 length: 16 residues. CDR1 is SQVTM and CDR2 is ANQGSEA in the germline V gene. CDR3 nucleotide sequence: TGCACCGACCGGGCTAGCGGGGCCACATCCTACAATGAGCAGTTCTTC. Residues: CTDRASGATSYNEQFF.

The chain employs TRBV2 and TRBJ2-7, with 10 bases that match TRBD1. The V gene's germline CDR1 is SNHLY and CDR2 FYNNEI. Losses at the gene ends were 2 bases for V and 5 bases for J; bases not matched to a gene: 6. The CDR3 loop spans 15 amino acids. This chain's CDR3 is CASSEWTGGSDEQYF. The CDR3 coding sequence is TGTGCCAGCAGTGAATGGACAGGGGGTAGCGACGAGCAGTACTTC.

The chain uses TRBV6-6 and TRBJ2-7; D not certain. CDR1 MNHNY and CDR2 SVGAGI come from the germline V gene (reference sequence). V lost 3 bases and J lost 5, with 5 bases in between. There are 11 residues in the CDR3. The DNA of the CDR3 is TGTGCCAGCAGTTATGTCAACGAGCAGTACTTC. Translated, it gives CASSYVNEQYF.

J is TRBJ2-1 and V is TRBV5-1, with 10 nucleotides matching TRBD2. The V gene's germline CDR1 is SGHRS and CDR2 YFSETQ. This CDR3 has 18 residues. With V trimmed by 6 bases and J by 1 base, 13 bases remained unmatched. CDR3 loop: CASTRPGLAEGSYNEQFF. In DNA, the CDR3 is TGCGCCAGCACCAGGCCCGGACTAGCGGAAGGATCCTACAATGAGCAGTTCTTC.

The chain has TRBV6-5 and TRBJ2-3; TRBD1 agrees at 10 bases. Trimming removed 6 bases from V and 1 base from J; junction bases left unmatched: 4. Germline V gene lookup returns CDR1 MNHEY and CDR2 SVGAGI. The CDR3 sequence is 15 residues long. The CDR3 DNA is TGTGCCAGCAGAACCGGGACAGGGGGCACAGATACGCAGTATTTT. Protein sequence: CASRTGTGGTDTQYF.

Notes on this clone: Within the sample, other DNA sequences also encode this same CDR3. The CDR3 spells CASSLAISSYEQYF. The CDR3 nucleotides read TGTGCCAGCAGTTTGGCTATTAGTTCCTACGAGCAGTACTTC. The genes are TRBV27 and TRBJ2-7; no reliable D call. Germline lookup yields CDR1 MNHEY and CDR2 SMNVEV (reference sequence). V shed 3 bases and J shed 1 base, with 10 bases lying between them. The CDR3 totals 14 residues.

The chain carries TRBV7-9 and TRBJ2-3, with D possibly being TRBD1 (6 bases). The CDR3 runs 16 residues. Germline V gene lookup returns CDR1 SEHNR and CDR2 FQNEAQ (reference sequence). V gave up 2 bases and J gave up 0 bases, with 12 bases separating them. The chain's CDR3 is CASSLSRGVSTDTQYF. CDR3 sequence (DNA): TGTGCCAGCAGCTTAAGCAGGGGTGTAAGCACAGATACGCAGTATTTT.

Here the CDR3 reads CASSQNQGRGETQYF. The CDR3 DNA is TGTGCCAGCAGCCAGAACCAGGGACGGGGAGAGACCCAGTACTTC. The chain combines TRBV11-3 with TRBJ2-5, with D perhaps given as TRBD1 or TRBD2 (5 bases each). Germline V gene sequence: CDR1 SGHNT, CDR2 YENEEA. Trimming left V 5 bases short and J 4 bases short, with 17 bases between. The length of the CDR3 is 15 residues. Variable domain in full (rest from reference TRBV11-3 and TRBJ2-5): EAGVVQSPRYKIIEKKQPVAFWCNPISGHNTLYWYLQNLGQGPELLIRYENEEAVDDSQLPKDRFSAERLKGVDSTLKIQPAELGDSAVYLCASSQNQGRGETQYFGPGTRLLVL.

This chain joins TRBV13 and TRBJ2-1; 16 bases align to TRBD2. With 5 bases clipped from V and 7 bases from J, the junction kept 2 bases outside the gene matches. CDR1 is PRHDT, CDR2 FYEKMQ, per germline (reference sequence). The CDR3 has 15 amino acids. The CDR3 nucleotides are TGTGCCAGCAGCCCGGGACTAGCGGGAGGGAATGAGCAGTTCTTC. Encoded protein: CASSPGLAGGNEQFF.

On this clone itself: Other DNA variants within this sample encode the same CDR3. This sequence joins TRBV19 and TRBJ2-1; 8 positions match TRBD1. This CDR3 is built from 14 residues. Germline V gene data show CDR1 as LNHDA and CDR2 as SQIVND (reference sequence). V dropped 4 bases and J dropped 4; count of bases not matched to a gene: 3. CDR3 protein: CASSTRTGYNEQFF. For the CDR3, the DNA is TGTGCCAGTAGTACCCGGACAGGGTACAATGAGCAGTTCTTC.

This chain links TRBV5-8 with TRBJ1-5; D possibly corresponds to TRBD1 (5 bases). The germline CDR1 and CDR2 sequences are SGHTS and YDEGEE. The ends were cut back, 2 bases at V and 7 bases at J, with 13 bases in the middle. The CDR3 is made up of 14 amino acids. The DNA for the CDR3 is TGTGCCAGCAGCTTCGGAGGGGCAGGGCAGCCCCAGCATTTT. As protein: CASSFGGAGQPQHF.